This TCR beta chain was documented in a study of response to subunit inactivated influenza vaccine. The table lists this clonotype with a few counts. TCRdb recomputed calls from the RT-PCR reads with MiXCR, one row per CDR3 protein. Among 450,000 to 600,000 distinct CDR3 sequences listed, 16% were seen once. With V trimmed by 5 bases and J by 8 bases, 9 bases remained unmatched. This CDR3 is 14 amino acids long. CDR1 is SGHTA and CDR2 is FQGNSA in the germline V gene. The TCR comes from a man in his fifties or sixties who received an inactivated influenza vaccine. The sample was CD4+ T cells sorted from PBMCs, taken roughly 24 months after vaccination. This chain uses TRBV7-2 with TRBJ2-1, with 7 bases matching TRBD1. For the CDR3, the DNA is TGTGCCAGCAGCCGACGACAGGGTATCGATGAGCAGTTCTTC. Its translation is CASSRRQGIDEQFF.